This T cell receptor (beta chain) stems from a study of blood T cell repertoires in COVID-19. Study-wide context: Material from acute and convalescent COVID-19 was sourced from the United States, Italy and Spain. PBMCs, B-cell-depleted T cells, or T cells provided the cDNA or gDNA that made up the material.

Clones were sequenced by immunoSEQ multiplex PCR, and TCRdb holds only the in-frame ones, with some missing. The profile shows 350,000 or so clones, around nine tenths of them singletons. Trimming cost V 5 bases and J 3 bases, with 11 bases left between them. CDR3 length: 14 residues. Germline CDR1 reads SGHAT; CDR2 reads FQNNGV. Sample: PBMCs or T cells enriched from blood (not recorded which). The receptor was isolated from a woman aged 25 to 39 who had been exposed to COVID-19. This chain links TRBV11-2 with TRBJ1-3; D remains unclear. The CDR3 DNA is TGTGCCAGCAGCCCTGTGCTTAGTGGAAACACCATATATTTT. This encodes CASSPVLSGNTIYF.